This T cell receptor beta chain was sequenced during a study of blood T cell repertoires in COVID-19. Looking at the study overall: Both acute and convalescent COVID-19 samples were obtained from the United States, Italy and Spain. Sample material is recorded as cDNA or gDNA derived from T cells, B-cell-depleted T cells, or PBMCs.

Study processing details: Using reference gene primer amplification, nucleated cell counts were estimated. The method was immunoSEQ multiplex PCR; TCRdb's version includes in-frame clones alone and lacks a portion of them. That table gives V, J and clone size, and the DNA gave D and trimming. The profile shows around 170,000 clones, nearly 90% of them singletons. This CDR3 is 15 amino acids long. CDR1 and CDR2 (germline): SGDLS, YYNGEE. V lost 4 bases and J 4 bases, leaving 14 bases between the germline ends. The sequenced sample was peripheral blood. This rearrangement joins TRBV9 to TRBJ2-2, with D unresolved. The origin of this receptor is a man aged 18 to 30 who had recovered from COVID-19. The CDR3 DNA reads TGTGCCAGCAGCCCCTTCACTGATATCACCGGGGAGCTGTTTTTT. Its protein product is CASSPFTDITGELFF.